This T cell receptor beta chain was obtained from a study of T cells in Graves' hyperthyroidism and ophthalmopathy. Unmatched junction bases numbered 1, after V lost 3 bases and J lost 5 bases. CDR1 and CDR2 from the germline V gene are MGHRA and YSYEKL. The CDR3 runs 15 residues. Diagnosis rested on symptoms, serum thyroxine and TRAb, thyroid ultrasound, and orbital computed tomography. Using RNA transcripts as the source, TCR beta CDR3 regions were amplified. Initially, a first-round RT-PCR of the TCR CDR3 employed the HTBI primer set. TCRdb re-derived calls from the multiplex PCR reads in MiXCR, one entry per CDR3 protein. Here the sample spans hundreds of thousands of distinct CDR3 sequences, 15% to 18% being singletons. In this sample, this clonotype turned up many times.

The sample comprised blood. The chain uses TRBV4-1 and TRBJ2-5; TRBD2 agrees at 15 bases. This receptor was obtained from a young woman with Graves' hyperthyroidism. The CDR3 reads CASSHGLAGGETQYF. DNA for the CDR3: TGCGCCAGCAGCCACGGACTAGCGGGAGGGGAGACCCAGTACTTC.